The 27 T cell receptor beta chains reported below all come from one sample, sequenced in a study of graft-versus-host responses after intestinal transplantation. Libraries were prepared by immunoSEQ multiplex PCR; TCRdb keeps only in-frame clonotypes and omits some of them. Found here are tens of thousands of clones, about 92% of them singletons; the top ten hold around 0.69%. The sample in question was PBMCs, obtained 98 days after intestinal transplantation. Every receptor here comes from a human patient who received an intestinal transplant, so some T cells may come from the graft donor.

The genes are TRBV18 and TRBJ2-7; D possibly matches TRBD1 or TRBD2 (5 bases each). Looked up from germline, CDR1 is KGHSH and CDR2 is LQKENI. V was shortened by 0 bases and J by 2 bases, with 17 bases between the two germline ends. There are 17 residues in the CDR3. CDR3 coding DNA: TGTGCCAGCTCACCACCTTCGGGGCAGGTAAGGGCCTACGAGCAGTACTTC. It encodes CASSPPSGQVRAYEQYF.

CDR3 sequence (DNA): TGTGCTAGTGGTTTAGCGGGAGGGCCATCAGATACGCAGTATTTT. It translates to CASGLAGGPSDTQYF. This sequence joins TRBV12-5 and TRBJ2-3, with 10 positions matching TRBD2. The germline V gene encodes CDR1 LGHNT and CDR2 FRNRAP. The CDR3 spans 15 residues. Germline trimming cut 3 bases from V and 4 bases from J; bases unmatched to any gene: 4.

The CDR3 protein is CASSLAGMGEETQYF. In DNA form, the CDR3 reads TGTGCCAGCAGCTTAGCGGGGATGGGAGAAGAGACCCAGTACTTC. J is TRBJ2-5 and V is TRBV7-8; weak D call: TRBD2 (5 bases). Germline V gene lookup returns CDR1 SGHVS and CDR2 FQNEAQ. Trimming left V 0 bases short and J 3 bases short, with 11 bases between. The CDR3 extends over 15 amino acids.

This chain links TRBV14 with TRBJ1-2, with TRBD1 matching 10 bases. This CDR3 has 16 amino acids. V shed 5 bases and J 3 bases; nucleotides not matched to a gene: 9. Germline assignment: CDR1 SGHDN and CDR2 FVKESK. This chain's CDR3 is CASSEPGTGVDYGYTF. The CDR3 region has the DNA TGTGCCAGCAGCGAGCCCGGGACAGGGGTTGACTATGGCTACACCTTC.

The chain is built from TRBV5-5 and TRBJ2-2, with TRBD1 matching over 7 bases. V lost 0 bases, J lost 0 bases, and 8 bases stayed unmatched. This CDR3 contains 18 residues. CDR1 and CDR2 (germline): SGHKS, YYEKEE (reference sequence). CDR3 sequence: CASSLDGTVVSNTGELFF. CDR3 coding DNA: TGTGCCAGCAGCTTGGACGGGACAGTTGTGTCGAACACCGGGGAGCTGTTTTTT.

This chain connects TRBV5-1 to TRBJ2-3, with 9 bases aligning to TRBD2. The CDR3 sequence is 13 residues long. The V segment lost 4 bases and the J segment 5 bases; nucleotides outside the gene matches: 2. CDR1 and CDR2 from the germline V gene are SGHRS and YFSETQ. The CDR3 sequence: CASSRSGRDTQYF. CDR3 sequence (DNA): TGCGCCAGCAGCCGTAGCGGGAGAGATACGCAGTATTTT.

The V and J genes are TRBV11-2 and TRBJ2-3; TRBD2 agrees at 13 bases. Germline V gene sequence: CDR1 SGHAT, CDR2 FQNNGV. The V and J ends lost 2 bases and 6 bases, in that order; junction bases with no gene match: 2. The CDR3 covers 15 residues. CDR3 region: CASSLLGLAGDTQYF. In DNA form, the CDR3 reads TGTGCCAGCAGCTTACTGGGACTAGCGGGGGATACGCAGTATTTT.

The V call is TRBV28, the J call TRBJ1-5; D unclear. This CDR3 spans 11 amino acids. Between the trimmed V and J ends, which lost 3 bases and 3 bases, there was a span of 0 bases. Germline-derived CDR1 and CDR2 are MDHEN and SYDVKM. Written as DNA, the CDR3 is TGTGCCAGCAGTTTCAATCAGCCCCAGCATTTT. This codes for CASSFNQPQHF.

The CDR3 nucleotides read TGTGCCAGCAGCTTAGTCTCCCAAGGGACCAATGAGCAGTTCTTC. Residues: CASSLVSQGTNEQFF. The J gene is TRBJ2-1, the V gene TRBV7-8, with D perhaps assigned TRBD1 or TRBD2 (5 bases each). The CDR3 extends over 15 amino acids. The germline V gene encodes CDR1 SGHVS and CDR2 FQNEAQ. V lost 1 base, J lost 6 bases, and 13 bases lay in between. Variable domain in full (rest from reference TRBV7-8 and TRBJ2-1): GAGVSQSPRYKVAKRGQDVALRCDPISGHVSLFWYQQALGQGPEFLTYFQNEAQLDKSGLPSDRFFAERPEGSVSTLKIQRTQQEDSAVYLCASSLVSQGTNEQFFGPGTRLTVL.

The chain employs TRBV19 and TRBJ1-1, with D possibly being TRBD1 (6 bases). The CDR3 loop spans 12 amino acids. The germline V gene encodes CDR1 LNHDA and CDR2 SQIVND (reference sequence). Trimming removed 3 bases from V and 12 bases from J, with 14 bases in between. CDR3 residues: CASSMGAQGTFF. The CDR3 coding sequence is TGTGCCAGTAGTATGGGGGCACAAGGAACTTTCTTT.

This rearrangement joins TRBV7-2 to TRBJ1-1, with D possibly matching TRBD1 (5 bases). CDR3 length equals 16 residues. Germline assignment: CDR1 SGHTA and CDR2 FQGNSA. V lost 4 bases to trimming and J lost 0 bases, with 15 bases between them. The CDR3 coding sequence is TGTGCCAGCAGCTCACCTATGGGACGGATGAACACTGAAGCTTTCTTT. It translates to CASSSPMGRMNTEAFF.

CDR3 sequence reads: CASSVVGGELFF. In DNA, the CDR3 is TGTGCCAGCAGCGTAGTAGGGGGGGAGCTGTTTTTT. The rearrangement joins TRBV9 to TRBJ2-2; no clear D. This CDR3 contains 12 residues. Deletions cut 0 bases from V and 8 bases from J, with 5 bases between. The germline CDR1 and CDR2 sequences are SGDLS and YYNGEE.

The genes are TRBV30 and TRBJ2-3; no clear D. V lost 5 bases and J lost 1, with 7 bases in between. The CDR3 runs 12 residues. Germline V lookup: CDR1 GTSNPN, CDR2 SVGIG (reference sequence). CDR3 amino acids: CAWGHRTDTQYF. In DNA, the CDR3 is TGTGCCTGGGGCCACCGCACAGATACGCAGTATTTT.

This sequence joins TRBV10-3 and TRBJ2-5, with 10 bases fitting TRBD1. Germline values: CDR1 ENHRY, CDR2 SYGVKD. V was clipped by 10 bases and J by 4 bases; unmatched bases: 12. The CDR3 contains 15 residues. The CDR3 sequence: CASLSGDRGLETQYF. CDR3 DNA sequence: TGTGCCAGCCTTTCCGGGGACAGGGGATTAGAGACCCAGTACTTC.

This chain links TRBV10-3 with TRBJ2-5; perhaps TRBD2 as D (7 bases). The V gene's germline CDR1 is ENHRY and CDR2 SYGVKD. V gave up 0 bases and J gave up 5 bases, with 13 bases separating them. This CDR3 spans 15 amino acids. The CDR3 DNA is TGTGCCATCAGTGAGTCTGGCTCGGGGGGCGAGACCCAGTACTTC. It yields the protein CAISESGSGGETQYF.

As DNA, the CDR3 is TGTGCCAGCAGTTTACAGGACAGGGTCAGGAATGAGCAGTTCTTC. The encoded protein is CASSLQDRVRNEQFF. This chain uses TRBV28 with TRBJ2-1; the match to TRBD1 covers 8 bases. V lost 2 bases and J lost 7; bases outside the gene matches: 7. This CDR3 has 15 amino acids. CDR1 MDHEN and CDR2 SYDVKM come from the germline V gene.

The chain carries TRBV6-6 and TRBJ1-2; maybe TRBD1 (6 bases). The CDR3 sequence is 12 residues long. CDR1 MNHNY and CDR2 SVGAGI come from the germline V gene (reference sequence). The V end lost 10 bases, the J end lost 0 bases, and 9 bases lay between the germline ends. In nucleotides, the CDR3 is TGTGCCACAGGGGCAGCTAACTATGGCTACACCTTC. Residues: CATGAANYGYTF.

This clone has only one observation. The J gene is TRBJ2-3, the V gene TRBV6-6; D perhaps matches TRBD2 (6 bases). The germline V gene encodes CDR1 MNHNY and CDR2 SVGAGI (reference sequence). V dropped 7 bases and J dropped 5 bases, with 16 bases sitting between them. The CDR3 is made up of 14 amino acids. The CDR3 sequence: CASTVAGWGDTQYF. The CDR3 coding sequence is TGTGCCAGCACCGTGGCGGGATGGGGAGATACGCAGTATTTT.

The V and J genes are TRBV9 and TRBJ1-6; D not certain. This CDR3 contains 15 residues. The V gene's germline CDR1 is SGDLS and CDR2 YYNGEE. V was trimmed by 3 bases and J by 7 bases, leaving 14 bases between them. CDR3 protein: CASSADVIGNSPLHF. The CDR3 DNA is TGTGCCAGCAGCGCGGACGTCATCGGGAATTCACCCCTCCACTTT.

The chain employs TRBV7-9 and TRBJ1-4; 10 bases map to TRBD1. Germline CDR1 reads SEHNR; CDR2 reads FQNEAQ (reference sequence). V lost 3 bases to trimming and J lost 6 bases; unmatched junction nucleotides: 4. The CDR3 is 15 residues long. CDR3 sequence reads: CASSLFGTGDEKLFF. The CDR3 bases are TGTGCCAGCAGCTTGTTCGGGACAGGGGATGAAAAACTGTTTTTT.

This clone has just a few counts. The rearrangement uses TRBV2 and TRBJ2-7, with 11 bases identical to TRBD2. This CDR3 has 14 residues. Unmatched junction bases numbered 3, after V lost 6 bases and J lost 2 bases. Germline V lookup: CDR1 SNHLY, CDR2 FYNNEI. Here the CDR3 DNA reads TGTGCCAGCAGAACTAGCGGGGGCCCCTACGAGCAGTACTTC. Its protein product is CASRTSGGPYEQYF.

The sample holds one count of this clone. The rearrangement uses TRBV27 and TRBJ2-3, with unresolved D. The CDR3 sequence is 15 residues long. CDR1 MNHEY and CDR2 SMNVEV come from the germline V gene (reference sequence). V was clipped by 3 bases and J by 0 bases, with 10 bases between them. The CDR3 protein is CASSFQEPSTDTQYF. The CDR3 DNA reads as TGTGCCAGCAGTTTTCAGGAACCTAGCACAGATACGCAGTATTTT.

The chain has TRBV5-1 and TRBJ2-1, with 14 bases aligning to TRBD2. Germline V gene data show CDR1 as SGHRS and CDR2 as YFSETQ. The junction had 10 bases not matched to a gene; V was cut back by 0 bases and J by 8 bases. The CDR3 consists of 18 residues. The CDR3 DNA reads as TGCGCCAGCAGCTTGGTAGTCTGGACTAGCGGGGGGCAGGATGAGCAGTTCTTC. This codes for CASSLVVWTSGGQDEQFF.

The chain employs TRBV28 and TRBJ2-5, with 9 positions matching TRBD2. The J call is uncertain, as TRBJ2-7 better fits the DNA end. CDR1 is MDHEN and CDR2 is SYDVKM in the germline V gene. The CDR3 extends over 14 amino acids. The CDR3 region has the DNA TGTGCCAGTAGTAGTAGCGGGAGTGGCTACGAGCAGTACTTC. It translates to CASSSSGSGYEQYF.

CDR3 DNA sequence: TGCGCCAGCAGTGAGGTAGACACTCAAGAGACCCAGTACTTC. It translates to CASSEVDTQETQYF. This sequence joins TRBV10-2 and TRBJ2-5; no definite D call. CDR1 is WSHSY, CDR2 SAAADI, per germline. The CDR3 extends over 14 amino acids. Trimming took off 2 bases at V and 2 bases at J, with 9 bases between the two ends.

This clone was recorded once. CDR3 DNA: TGTGCCAGCAGTGAAGCGGTAGTCGCTGAAGCTTTCTTT. Residues: CASSEAVVAEAFF. The rearrangement uses TRBV6-5 and TRBJ1-1; no firm D call. The V gene lost 5 bases and the J gene lost 6 bases, with 13 bases spanning the gap. Germline CDR1 and CDR2: MNHEY and SVGAGI. The CDR3 is 13 amino acids.

The chain has TRBV9 and TRBJ2-4, with D possibly being TRBD2 (6 bases). Germline-derived CDR1 and CDR2 are SGDLS and YYNGEE. There are 17 residues in the CDR3. V was clipped by 0 bases and J by 1 base, with 14 bases between them. The CDR3 bases are TGTGCCAGCAGCGTAGCTCACGGGAGTTGGGCCAAAAACATTCAGTACTTC. Protein sequence: CASSVAHGSWAKNIQYF.